Following are 30 T cell receptor beta chains from one sample sequenced in a study of blood T cell repertoires in COVID-19. Measured with immunoSEQ multiplex PCR; TCRdb has only the in-frame clones, and not every one. The sample shows tens of thousands of clones, nearly 95% of them seen only once. Sequenced: peripheral blood. The source of these receptors is a human donor with active COVID-19. The donor label of this sample is uncertain.

This chain links TRBV4-1 with TRBJ1-6; 10 bases match TRBD1. Germline CDR1 reads MGHRA; CDR2 reads YSYEKL. The CDR3 length is 18 residues. V lost 0 bases, J lost 4 bases, and 6 bases stayed unmatched. This CDR3 reads CASSQDSRGQGYNSPLHF. In DNA form, the CDR3 reads TGCGCCAGCAGCCAAGATTCGAGGGGACAGGGGTATAATTCACCCCTCCACTTT.

The CDR3 DNA reads TGTGCCAGCAGCTTCCTAGCGGGAGGGCCGGGAGATACGCAGTATTTT. Protein: CASSFLAGGPGDTQYF. The gene calls are TRBV5-4 and TRBJ2-3; 12 bases agree with TRBD2. V shed 2 bases, J shed 5 bases, and the junction held 6 bases outside the gene matches. This CDR3 is built from 16 residues. Germline V CDR1 and CDR2: SGHNT, YYREEE (reference sequence). The variable domain in full, completed from reference TRBV5-4 and TRBJ2-3, reads ETGVTQSPTHLIKTRGQQVTLRCSSQSGHNTVSWYQQALGQGPQFIFQYYREEENGRGNFPPRFSGLQFPNYSSELNVNALELDDSALYLCASSFLAGGPGDTQYFGPGTRLTVL.

The V gene is TRBV9, the J gene TRBJ1-2, with 9 positions matching TRBD1. The germline V gene has CDR1 SGDLS and CDR2 YYNGEE. The CDR3 is 19 residues long. The V segment lost 1 base and the J segment 7 bases; nucleotides outside the gene matches: 20. DNA of the CDR3: TGTGCCAGCAGCGTAATTCCCGGGGGCCCGGGGGTGACAGGGGGTGGCTACACCTTC. Amino acids: CASSVIPGGPGVTGGGYTF.

V usage is TRBV25-1 and J usage is TRBJ2-3, with D possibly TRBD2 on 5 matching bases. The V gene's germline CDR1 is MGHDK and CDR2 SYGVNS. The CDR3 has 14 amino acids. The ends were cut back, 3 bases at V and 5 bases at J, with 12 bases in the middle. The CDR3 is CASSESGMGDTQYF. The CDR3 region has the DNA TGTGCCAGCAGTGAGTCGGGGATGGGAGATACGCAGTATTTT.

This chain connects TRBV5-1 to TRBJ1-1; D gene ambiguous. The germline V gene has CDR1 SGHRS and CDR2 YFSETQ. Deletions cut 1 base from V and 0 bases from J, with 10 bases between. This CDR3 comprises 15 residues. CDR3 amino acids: CASSLNGEMNTEAFF. The CDR3 DNA follows: TGCGCCAGCAGCTTGAACGGGGAAATGAACACTGAAGCTTTCTTT. The full variable domain, rest sourced from reference TRBV5-1 and TRBJ1-1, is KAGVTQTPRYLIKTRGQQVTLSCSPISGHRSVSWYQQTPGQGLQFLFEYFSETQRNKGNFPGRFSGRQFSNSRSEMNVSTLELGDSALYLCASSLNGEMNTEAFFGQGTRLTVV.

This rearrangement joins TRBV19 to TRBJ1-5; 9 bases fit TRBD1. There are 13 residues in the CDR3. Germline values: CDR1 LNHDA, CDR2 SQIVND (reference sequence). Trimming at V came to 8 bases and at J to 7 bases, leaving 6 bases not matched to a gene. This CDR3 reads CASHTGGGQPQHF. CDR3 bases: TGTGCCAGTCATACAGGGGGCGGCCAGCCCCAGCATTTT.

J is TRBJ1-2 and V is TRBV9; D ambiguous. V dropped 4 bases and J dropped 5 bases, with 24 bases sitting between them. Germline V lookup: CDR1 SGDLS, CDR2 YYNGEE. The CDR3 length is 17 residues. The chain's CDR3 is CASSPLTEGSSMYGYTF. CDR3 sequence (DNA): TGTGCCAGCAGCCCTCTCACGGAGGGCAGTTCCATGTATGGCTACACCTTC.

This chain uses TRBV24-1 with TRBJ2-6; D may be TRBD1 (7 bases). CDR3 length: 17 amino acids. The V gene's germline CDR1 is KGHDR and CDR2 SFDVKD. V was shortened by 3 bases and J by 2 bases, with 13 bases between the two germline ends. The CDR3 spells CATSDATGTPGANVLTF. The CDR3 coding sequence is TGTGCCACCAGTGATGCGACAGGGACTCCTGGGGCCAACGTCCTGACTTTC.

The V gene is TRBV9, the J gene TRBJ2-1, with D tentatively TRBD2 (7 bases). This CDR3 spans 16 amino acids. Trimming stripped 0 bases from V and 8 bases from J, with 18 bases between. Germline V gene sequence: CDR1 SGDLS, CDR2 YYNGEE. The CDR3 spells CASSVGVRGAVDEQFF. The CDR3, as DNA: TGTGCCAGCAGCGTAGGAGTCCGGGGGGCGGTCGATGAGCAGTTCTTC.

The chain recombines TRBV6-5 with TRBJ1-1, with D tentatively TRBD1 (5 bases). This CDR3 comprises 14 residues. V was shortened by 6 bases and J by 3 bases, with 14 bases between the two germline ends. Germline values: CDR1 MNHEY, CDR2 SVGAGI. The CDR3 reads CASSQSRGDTEAFF. CDR3 DNA sequence: TGTGCCAGCAGCCAGTCACGGGGGGACACTGAAGCTTTCTTT.

In its sample, this clone was seen once. The CDR3 bases are TGTGCCACCAGTGATCCGGCCAAAAACATTCAGTACTTC. This translates into CATSDPAKNIQYF. V is TRBV24-1 and J is TRBJ2-4; no reliable D call. Trimming removed 3 bases at V and 1 base at J, with 3 bases between. Germline V lookup: CDR1 KGHDR, CDR2 SFDVKD. CDR3 length equals 13 residues.

This chain connects TRBV4-2 to TRBJ2-7; no clear D. Trimming took off 3 bases at V and 4 bases at J, with 7 bases between the two ends. The germline gives CDR1 LGHNA, CDR2 YNFKEQ. CDR3 length: 12 residues. The CDR3 DNA follows: TGTGCCAGCAGCCATCTCCTTTACGAGCAGTACTTC. It is translated as CASSHLLYEQYF.

V gene TRBV6-5 combines with J gene TRBJ2-5; TRBD2 might be the D (7 bases). The germline V gene has CDR1 MNHEY and CDR2 SVGAGI. Trimming removed 6 bases at V and 5 bases at J, with 13 bases between. The CDR3 consists of 13 residues. For the CDR3, the DNA is TGTGCCAGCAGATTGGGGGGGCCGGAGACCCAGTACTTC. Protein: CASRLGGPETQYF.

The rearrangement joins TRBV5-5 to TRBJ1-2; D perhaps matches TRBD1 (5 bases). V lost 6 bases to trimming and J lost 2 bases, with 14 bases between them. Germline V gene sequence: CDR1 SGHKS, CDR2 YYEKEE (reference sequence). CDR3 length: 14 residues. The CDR3 here is CASTPGQGNYGYTF. As DNA, the CDR3 is TGTGCCAGCACCCCGGGTCAGGGAAACTATGGCTACACCTTC.

CDR3 nucleotide sequence: TGTGCCAGCAGTTCCCAGGTAGTAGGCTCCTACGAGCAGTACTTC. Translating it yields CASSSQVVGSYEQYF. The rearrangement uses TRBV6-5 and TRBJ2-7; the D is unclear. Germline CDR1 and CDR2: MNHEY and SVGAGI. This CDR3 spans 15 amino acids. V was pared by 4 bases and J by 0 bases, with 13 bases between.

The chain is built from TRBV18 and TRBJ1-4; no reliable D call. This CDR3 is built from 16 residues. CDR1 KGHSH and CDR2 LQKENI come from the germline V gene. The V end lost 1 base, the J end lost 0 bases, and 9 bases lay between the germline ends. CDR3: CASSPQRGTTNEKLFF. CDR3 DNA: TGTGCCAGCTCACCACAGCGGGGTACAACTAATGAAAAACTGTTTTTT.

The CDR3 DNA reads TGTGCCACGGCAGAGGCCTTTGCCTATGGCTACACCTTC. Its translation is CATAEAFAYGYTF. This chain joins TRBV27 and TRBJ1-2; D call uncertain. The V gene's germline CDR1 is MNHEY and CDR2 SMNVEV (reference sequence). The CDR3 sequence is 13 residues long. Trimming cost V 10 bases and J 4 bases, with 16 bases left between them.

The rearrangement links TRBV2 to TRBJ2-5; 9 nucleotides agree with TRBD1. Per germline, CDR1 SNHLY and CDR2 FYNNEI. The CDR3 contains 15 residues. Germline trimming cut 7 bases from V and 5 bases from J; bases unmatched to any gene: 11. CDR3 in DNA: TGTGCCAGCATCAAAACCGGGACAGGGCCGGAGACCCAGTACTTC. Its protein is CASIKTGTGPETQYF.

The sample holds one count of this clone. The chain employs TRBV9 and TRBJ2-2; 10 bases are shared with TRBD1. The germline gives CDR1 SGDLS, CDR2 YYNGEE. V shed 3 bases, J shed 6 bases, and the junction held 2 bases outside the gene matches. This CDR3 has 14 amino acids. CDR3 bases: TGTGCCAGCAGCGCGGACAGGGGGGCCGGGGAGCTGTTTTTT. Protein sequence: CASSADRGAGELFF.

The gene calls are TRBV27 and TRBJ2-1; perhaps TRBD1 as D (7 bases). This CDR3 has 15 residues. CDR1 and CDR2 from the germline V gene are MNHEY and SMNVEV (reference sequence). With 7 bases removed from V and 2 bases from J, the gap between germline ends came to 15 bases. This chain's CDR3 is CASILRRGPYNEQFF. The CDR3 region has the DNA TGTGCCAGCATTCTCCGGAGGGGGCCCTACAATGAGCAGTTCTTC.

The V and J genes are TRBV6-5 and TRBJ1-1; 9 bases fit TRBD1. This CDR3 is built from 16 residues. Germline assignment: CDR1 MNHEY and CDR2 SVGAGI. V was pared by 0 bases and J by 2 bases, with 4 bases of the junction left unmatched. The chain's CDR3 is CASSYSTGGFNTEAFF. The CDR3 DNA reads as TGTGCCAGCAGTTACTCGACAGGGGGGTTTAACACTGAAGCTTTCTTT.

The chain uses TRBV9 and TRBJ2-2, with a possible D match to TRBD1 (5 bases). The V end lost 2 bases, the J end lost 6 bases, and 11 bases lay between the germline ends. This CDR3 comprises 14 residues. Germline CDR1 SGDLS, CDR2 YYNGEE. The CDR3 is CASSVPVGAGELFF. Written as DNA, the CDR3 is TGTGCCAGCAGCGTGCCAGTAGGGGCCGGGGAGCTGTTTTTT.

Notes on this clone: The junction departs from the called germline gene at one end, perhaps through a read error. The chain is built from TRBV7-9 and TRBJ1-2, with a possible D match to TRBD1 (6 bases). The germline V gene encodes CDR1 SEHNR and CDR2 FQNEAQ (reference sequence). CDR3 length equals 14 residues. This CDR3 reads CASSIAGTINGYTF. DNA for the CDR3: TGTGCCAGCAGCATAGCGGGGACAATTAACGGCTACACCTTC.

This clone has only one observation. The chain couples TRBV29-1 to TRBJ2-3; a weak D match, TRBD2 (7 bases). Germline loops: CDR1 SQVTM, CDR2 ANQGSEA. The CDR3 has 14 residues. Trimming removed 7 bases at V and 3 bases at J, with 17 bases between. The CDR3 DNA reads as TGCAGCGGAGGGGGGGGCTGGCAGACAGATACGCAGTATTTT. As protein: CSGGGGWQTDTQYF.

The chain is built from TRBV7-8 and TRBJ2-7; TRBD2 is a possible D gene (6 bases). The germline gives CDR1 SGHVS, CDR2 FQNEAQ. V shed 1 base and J shed 5 bases, with 15 bases lying between them. CDR3 length: 15 residues. CDR3 bases: TGTGCCAGCAGCTTAGGGACCGGGAGAGGACACGAGCAGTACTTC. Translating gives CASSLGTGRGHEQYF.

The gene calls are TRBV6-2 or TRBV6-3 and TRBJ2-1, with unresolved D. The CDR3 totals 13 residues. Germline V gene data show CDR1 as MNHEY and CDR2 as SVGEGT. The V gene lost 0 bases and the J gene lost 4 bases, with 4 bases spanning the gap. The CDR3 spells CASSYSSYNEQFF. Written as DNA, the CDR3 is TGTGCCAGCAGTTACTCTTCGTACAATGAGCAGTTCTTC.

The J gene is TRBJ2-1, the V gene TRBV19; D perhaps matches TRBD2 (5 bases). Trimming stripped 10 bases from V and 0 bases from J, with 13 bases between. The CDR3 extends over 14 amino acids. Germline CDR1 LNHDA, CDR2 SQIVND (reference sequence). CDR3 nucleotides: TGTGCCACCCACGGGGTGGGCTCCTACAATGAGCAGTTCTTC. It yields the protein CATHGVGSYNEQFF.

This CDR3 reads CASSRSPRQGGVYGYTF. CDR3 in DNA: TGTGCCAGCAGCCGCTCCCCACGACAGGGCGGTGTCTATGGCTACACCTTC. The chain recombines TRBV7-9 with TRBJ1-2, with 7 bases identical to TRBD1. CDR3 length: 17 amino acids. V trimming: 5 bases; J trimming: 4 bases; junction bases outside the gene matches: 16. Looked up from germline, CDR1 is SEHNR and CDR2 is FQNEAQ (reference sequence).

The genes are TRBV3-1 (or the pseudogene TRBV3-2) and TRBJ2-6; the D gene is possibly TRBD2 (7 bases). CDR3 length: 20 amino acids. Germline V gene lookup returns CDR1 LGHDT and CDR2 YNNKEL (reference sequence). V shed 4 bases and J shed 2 bases, with 24 bases lying between them. Written as DNA, the CDR3 is TGTGCCAGCAGCCCCAGGGAGGGGGGAGTCGGGGGCCCTGGGGCCAACGTCCTGACTTTC. As protein: CASSPREGGVGGPGANVLTF.

The chain joins TRBV19 to TRBJ1-5, with 12 bases identical to TRBD1. Trimming removed 6 bases from V and 3 bases from J; junction bases left unmatched: 6. The germline V gene has CDR1 LNHDA and CDR2 SQIVND (reference sequence). The CDR3 is made up of 16 amino acids. This CDR3 is CASRLGQGAFNQPQHF. The CDR3, as DNA: TGTGCCAGTAGACTGGGACAGGGGGCATTCAATCAGCCCCAGCATTTT.